The text below deals with one TCR beta chain. At least ten counts were recorded for this clonotype. Its antigen is currently not known. No base-level quality is on record; no much larger clone is a single base apart. The entry originates in a study of read filtering for tumor transcriptome and immune sequencing (TCRdb year 2020). About the study as a whole: The cohort consisted of over 16 male and approximately 14 female patients, with a mean age of approximately 70 years and an age range of about 47 to 85. Per sample, about 4.05 to 10.27 million TCR-region mapped reads were obtained with IR-seq, compared with only about 80 to 1273 with RNA-seq. By revised international staging, 8 or 9 patients were R-ISS I, approximately 15 were R-ISS II and about seven were R-ISS III. After DNase treatment, whole-transcriptome libraries were prepared using the TruSeq RNA Access Library Prep Kit. The study compared TCR repertoires from targeted immune repertoire sequencing and bulk whole-transcriptome sequencing run on the same bone marrow samples. A main aim was a read-filtering strategy for immune repertoire data, specifically whether clonotypes supported by a single read should be removed. Here is what the overall study found, with its caveats: Single-read clonotypes made up around 82% of clonotypes but only 3.5% to 4.5% of total reads in IR-seq, compared with 65% to 75% of clonotypes and approximately 45% of reads in RNA-seq. Compared with RNA-seq, IR-seq captured clonotypes at much greater depth and more reliably, and a smaller IR-seq throughput was enough to identify most of the shared clonotypes. The sorted CD138-negative fraction was a mixed bone marrow immune population, not purified T cells. The correlation between IR-seq and RNA-seq shared clonotype proportions was increased by removal of single-read clonotypes.

TCR libraries were constructed from about 400 ng RNA using the Immunoverse kit, and molecular barcoded adaptors covering alpha/delta and beta/gamma chains were employed. TCR library preparation was performed with the same RNA that was used for transcriptome sequencing. An Illumina HiSeq 4000 with 2 x 150 cycles was used to sequence the TCR libraries. The paper's data handling went like this. Using MiXCR, which included quality filtering and error correction, TCR reads were aligned to human V, D, J and C references and then assembled into CDR3 clonotypes. Clonotype counts and gene usage diversity were analyzed with the tcR package in R. Raw mapping reads were checked after the RNA-seq reads had been mapped by STAR aligner version 2.5.3a onto the human GRCh37 genome. To test how sequencing depth affects detected clonotypes, IR-seq fastq files were randomly downsampled with Seqtk 1.3. TCRdb reprocessed the public reads (quality trimming at Q25 with fastp, clone calling with MiXCR) and kept in-frame beta chains. All rows with the same CDR3 protein become a single entry with the most common DNA and genes. For this entry, the V and J calls and clone size follow TCRdb and not the study's own pipeline. This sample gives roughly 49,000 distinct CDR3 sequences in total; around 19% of them show up just once. The ten largest account for about 40% of the sample.

CDR1 and CDR2 are read off the germline V gene as LGHNA and YSLEER. The CDR3 runs 13 amino acids, cysteine and phenylalanine included. The kept DNA is CDR3 alone, 39 bases in frame from the first base. A distance of 12 bases separates the germline ends of V and J, which lose 6 bases and 9 bases respectively. Bone marrow was sampled from every patient at the time of active disease. Isolation of bone marrow mononuclear cells was performed by Ficoll-Hypaque density gradient centrifugation. Myeloma plasma cells were removed and CD138-negative cells were obtained by negative selection following labeling with CD138 magnetic microbeads on a MACS separator. The purity of the isolated cells was checked by flow cytometry with CD138 antibodies on an Attune NxT. Total RNA was extracted using TRIzol reagent and was quantified on a NanoDrop spectrophotometer. Paired RNA-seq and IR-seq were performed on the CD138-negative bone marrow sample of each patient.

The sequence was obtained from a donor at least 40 years old with multiple myeloma. The sequenced material came from a population of CD138-negative cells sorted from bone marrow. The cell subset or site label, as the study defines it: bone marrow mononuclear cells depleted of CD138+ plasma/myeloma cells by negative magnetic selection. The rearrangement joined TRBV4-3 to TRBJ1-6; D gene: possibly TRBD1, on 6 matching bases. The base sequence is TGCGCCAGCAGTCAGGGGATCAGTTCACCCCTCCACTTT. Translated, this gives CASSQGISSPLHF.